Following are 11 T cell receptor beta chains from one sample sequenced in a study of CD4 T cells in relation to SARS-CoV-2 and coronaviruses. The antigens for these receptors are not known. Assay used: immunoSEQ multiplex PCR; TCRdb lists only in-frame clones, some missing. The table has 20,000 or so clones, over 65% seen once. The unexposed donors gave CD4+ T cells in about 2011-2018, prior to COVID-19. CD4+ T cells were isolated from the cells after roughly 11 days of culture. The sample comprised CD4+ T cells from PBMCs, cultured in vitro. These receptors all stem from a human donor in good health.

Here the CDR3 reads CASSTGDGTGGREQYF. CDR3 coding DNA: TGCGCCAGCAGCACCGGAGACGGGACAGGGGGCAGAGAGCAGTACTTC. The chain uses TRBV5-1 and TRBJ2-7; the match to TRBD1 covers 12 bases. Per the germline V gene, CDR1 is SGHRS and CDR2 is YFSETQ. The CDR3 length is 16 residues. After removal of 4 bases from V and 7 bases from J, the junction contained 12 bases not matched to a gene.

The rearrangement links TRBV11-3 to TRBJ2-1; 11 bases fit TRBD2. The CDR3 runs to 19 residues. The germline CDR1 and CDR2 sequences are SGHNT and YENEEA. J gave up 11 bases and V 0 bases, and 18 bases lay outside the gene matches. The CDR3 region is CASSLDRKNGTSGIRKQFF. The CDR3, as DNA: TGTGCCAGCAGCTTAGATCGGAAAAACGGGACTAGCGGAATCAGGAAGCAGTTCTTC.

The CDR3 region has the DNA TGTGCCAGCAGGATCACTAGCGGGGGTAACACCGGGGAGCTGTTTTTT. Amino acid sequence: CASRITSGGNTGELFF. The rearrangement links TRBV7-9 to TRBJ2-2, with 11 bases matching TRBD2. Per the germline V gene, CDR1 is SEHNR and CDR2 is FQNEAQ (reference sequence). The J segment lost 2 bases and the V segment lost 6 bases, leaving 5 bases of the junction unmatched. This CDR3 contains 16 residues.

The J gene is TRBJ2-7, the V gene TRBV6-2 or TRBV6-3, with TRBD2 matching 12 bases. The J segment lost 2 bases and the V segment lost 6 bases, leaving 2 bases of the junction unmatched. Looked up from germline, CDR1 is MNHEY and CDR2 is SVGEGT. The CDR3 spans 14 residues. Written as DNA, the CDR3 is TGTGCCAGCAGCCGGACTAGCGGGGCCTACGAGCAGTACTTC. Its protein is CASSRTSGAYEQYF.

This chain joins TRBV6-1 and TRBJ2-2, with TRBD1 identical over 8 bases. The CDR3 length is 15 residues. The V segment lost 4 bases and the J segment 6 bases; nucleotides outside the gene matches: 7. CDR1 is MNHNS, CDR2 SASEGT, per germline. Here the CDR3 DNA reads TGTGCCAGCAGTGCCCAGGACAGGGACGCCGGGGAGCTGTTTTTT. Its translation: CASSAQDRDAGELFF.

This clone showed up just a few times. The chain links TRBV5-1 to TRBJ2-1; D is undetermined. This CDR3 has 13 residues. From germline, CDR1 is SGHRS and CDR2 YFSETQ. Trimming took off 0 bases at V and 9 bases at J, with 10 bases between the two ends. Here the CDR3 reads CASSLETIGEQFF. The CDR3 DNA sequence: TGCGCCAGCAGCTTGGAAACGATCGGTGAGCAGTTCTTC. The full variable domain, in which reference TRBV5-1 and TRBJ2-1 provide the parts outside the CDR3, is KAGVTQTPRYLIKTRGQQVTLSCSPISGHRSVSWYQQTPGQGLQFLFEYFSETQRNKGNFPGRFSGRQFSNSRSEMNVSTLELGDSALYLCASSLETIGEQFFGPGTRLTVL.

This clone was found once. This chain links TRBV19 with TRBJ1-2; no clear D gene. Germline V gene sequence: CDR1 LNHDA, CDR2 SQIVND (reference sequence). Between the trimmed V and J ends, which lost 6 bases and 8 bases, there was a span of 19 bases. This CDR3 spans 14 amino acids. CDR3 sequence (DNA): TGTGCCAGTAGCCCCATCCCCATCCTTGGAGGCTACACCTTC. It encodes CASSPIPILGGYTF.

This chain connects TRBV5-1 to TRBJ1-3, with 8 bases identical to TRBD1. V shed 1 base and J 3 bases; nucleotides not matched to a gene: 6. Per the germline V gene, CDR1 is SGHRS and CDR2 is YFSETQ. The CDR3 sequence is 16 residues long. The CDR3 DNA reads TGCGCCAGCAGCTTGAAACAGGGGGGATATGGAAACACCATATATTTT. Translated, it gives CASSLKQGGYGNTIYF. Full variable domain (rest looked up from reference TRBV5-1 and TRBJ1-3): KAGVTQTPRYLIKTRGQQVTLSCSPISGHRSVSWYQQTPGQGLQFLFEYFSETQRNKGNFPGRFSGRQFSNSRSEMNVSTLELGDSALYLCASSLKQGGYGNTIYFGEGSWLTVV.

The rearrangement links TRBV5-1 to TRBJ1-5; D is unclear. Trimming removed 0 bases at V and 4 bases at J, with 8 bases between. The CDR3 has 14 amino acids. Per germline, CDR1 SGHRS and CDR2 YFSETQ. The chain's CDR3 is CASSLGQENQPQHF. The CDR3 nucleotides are TGCGCCAGCAGCTTGGGGCAGGAAAATCAGCCCCAGCATTTT.

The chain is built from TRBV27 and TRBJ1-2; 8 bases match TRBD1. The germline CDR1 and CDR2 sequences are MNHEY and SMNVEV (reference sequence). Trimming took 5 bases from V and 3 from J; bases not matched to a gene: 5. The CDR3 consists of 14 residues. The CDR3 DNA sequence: TGTGCCAGCAGTCCACACAGGGGGTACTATGGCTACACCTTC. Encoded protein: CASSPHRGYYGYTF.

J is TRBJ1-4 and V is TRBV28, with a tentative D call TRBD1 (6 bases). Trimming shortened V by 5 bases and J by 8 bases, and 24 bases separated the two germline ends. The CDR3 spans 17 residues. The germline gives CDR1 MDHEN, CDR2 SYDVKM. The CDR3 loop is CASSLNVGGAQPEKLFF. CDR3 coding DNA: TGTGCCAGCAGTCTCAACGTGGGGGGGGCGCAACCGGAAAAACTGTTTTTT.